The 24 T cell receptor beta chains in this list originate from one sample, sequenced in a study of T-cell reconstitution after alpha-beta-depleted transplantation in children. A TCRbeta library incorporating unique molecular identifiers was prepared. TCRdb re-analysed the PCR reads in MiXCR, keeping a single row per CDR3 protein. The sample contains hundreds of thousands of distinct CDR3 sequences, approximately 15% of which appear only once. Sequencing was performed on PBMCs, mostly from graft donor cells, taken 360 days after TCRalphabeta/CD19-depleted stem cell transplant. The receptors derive from a male patient between 2 and 10 years old who had a stem cell transplant for acute lymphoblastic leukemia, so the T cells may come from the graft donor.

This sequence joins TRBV6-4 and TRBJ2-5; no definite D call. V was trimmed by 4 bases and J by 5 bases, leaving 11 bases between them. The CDR3 has 13 residues. The germline gives CDR1 MRHNA, CDR2 SNTAGT. This CDR3 reads CASSVESGETQYF. The CDR3 DNA reads as TGTGCCAGCAGTGTGGAGAGTGGCGAGACCCAGTACTTC.

The chain carries TRBV6-2 or TRBV6-3 and TRBJ2-7; D might be TRBD2 (6 bases). Germline V lookup: CDR1 MNHEY, CDR2 SVGEGT. Trimming cost V 5 bases and J 6 bases, with 11 bases left between them. The CDR3 loop spans 12 amino acids. The CDR3 loop is CASSQGGAEQYF. CDR3 DNA: TGTGCCAGCAGTCAAGGCGGGGCCGAGCAGTACTTC.

The chain combines TRBV5-1 with TRBJ2-7; the D gene is possibly TRBD1 (5 bases). Between the trimmed V and J ends, which lost 5 bases and 5 bases, there was a span of 17 bases. Looked up from germline, CDR1 is SGHRS and CDR2 is YFSETQ. The CDR3 has 14 residues. As DNA, the CDR3 is TGCGCCAGCAGTCCGCAGGGCTTTGAAGACGAGCAGTACTTC. Residues: CASSPQGFEDEQYF.

The V and J genes are TRBV18 and TRBJ1-1; TRBD1 might be the D (6 bases). The CDR3 consists of 15 residues. Trimming shortened V by 4 bases and J by 0 bases, and 12 bases separated the two germline ends. Germline CDR1 and CDR2: KGHSH and LQKENI. The CDR3 region is CASSRQTGLNTEAFF. In DNA form, the CDR3 reads TGTGCCAGCTCACGCCAAACAGGGTTGAACACTGAAGCTTTCTTT.

The chain links TRBV7-6 to TRBJ2-1; weak D call: TRBD2 (7 bases). Germline assignment: CDR1 SGHVS and CDR2 FNYEAQ. Trimming cost V 4 bases and J 5 bases, with 15 bases left between them. The CDR3 spans 15 residues. The CDR3 reads CASSSWGGGHNEQFF. The CDR3 DNA follows: TGTGCCAGCAGCTCCTGGGGGGGGGGCCACAATGAGCAGTTCTTC.

The J gene is TRBJ1-4, the V gene TRBV12-3 or TRBV12-4; D gene uncertain. The V end was cut by 7 bases, the J end by 0 bases, with 6 bases between. The CDR3 runs to 13 residues. CDR3 residues: CASTTSTNEKLFF. DNA of the CDR3: TGTGCCAGCACAACTTCAACTAATGAAAAACTGTTTTTT.

This clonotype was found a few times. The chain has TRBV21-1 and TRBJ1-5. TRBV21-1 is designated a pseudogene. This CDR3 has 18 amino acids. The CDR3 here is CASSGNIAENQSNQPQHF. The CDR3 nucleotides are TGTGCCAGCAGCGGAAACATAGCGGAGAACCAGAGCAATCAGCCCCAGCATTTT.

The chain recombines TRBV29-1 with TRBJ1-1; TRBD1 matches at 8 bases. The CDR3 contains 13 residues. The germline V gene has CDR1 SQVTM and CDR2 ANQGSEA. With 3 bases clipped from V and 5 bases from J, the junction kept 5 bases outside the gene matches. In nucleotides, the CDR3 is TGCAGCGTTGACAGGGGGCCGAAGACTGAAGCTTTCTTT. Translating it yields CSVDRGPKTEAFF.

This clonotype has just a few counts. The chain has TRBV10-3 and TRBJ1-2; 7 nucleotides line up with TRBD1. Germline-derived CDR1 and CDR2 are ENHRY and SYGVKD. The CDR3 contains 16 residues. After removal of 0 bases from V and 4 bases from J, the junction contained 8 bases not matched to a gene. The CDR3 here is CAISESPAGGVYGYTF. The CDR3 DNA sequence: TGTGCCATCAGTGAGTCTCCGGCAGGGGGGGTCTATGGCTACACCTTC.

The chain combines TRBV5-4 with TRBJ2-3, with D possibly called TRBD1 or TRBD2 (6 bases each). The CDR3 sequence is 16 residues long. V was pared by 3 bases and J by 1 base, with 15 bases between. Per the germline V gene, CDR1 is SGHNT and CDR2 is YYREEE (reference sequence). The CDR3 DNA reads as TGTGCCAGCAGCTCCAGGGTGGGGGGCGGCACAGATACGCAGTATTTT. It encodes CASSSRVGGGTDTQYF.

J is TRBJ2-2 and V is TRBV20-1, with TRBD2 identical over 8 bases. Losses at the gene ends were 1 base for V and 3 bases for J; bases not matched to a gene: 4. Germline loops: CDR1 DFQATT, CDR2 SNEGSKA (reference sequence). This CDR3 comprises 15 residues. CDR3 in amino acids: CSARARGGYTGELFF. The CDR3, as DNA: TGCAGTGCTAGAGCCCGGGGGGGATACACCGGGGAGCTGTTTTTT.

This clonotype occurred many times. The V and J genes are TRBV14 and TRBJ1-1; 11 bases are a match to TRBD1. The CDR3 totals 15 residues. The V and J ends lost 3 bases and 5 bases, in that order; junction bases with no gene match: 5. Germline loops: CDR1 SGHDN, CDR2 FVKESK. This CDR3 reads CASSHGQGAGTEAFF. CDR3 nucleotide sequence: TGTGCCAGCAGCCACGGACAGGGGGCGGGGACTGAAGCTTTCTTT. The full variable domain, with the rest looked up from reference TRBV14 and TRBJ1-1, is EAGVTQFPSHSVIEKGQTVTLRCDPISGHDNLYWYRRVMGKEIKFLLHFVKESKQDESGMPNNRFLAERTGGTYSTLKVQPAELEDSGVYFCASSHGQGAGTEAFFGQGTRLTVV.

This clonotype was found a few times. The rearrangement uses TRBV30 and TRBJ2-7; 8 bases align to TRBD2. V lost 5 bases to trimming and J lost 3 bases; unmatched junction nucleotides: 6. The CDR3 totals 13 residues. Germline values: CDR1 GTSNPN, CDR2 SVGIG (reference sequence). CDR3 sequence reads: CAWHPGTSYEQYF. The CDR3 coding sequence is TGTGCCTGGCACCCCGGGACTAGCTACGAGCAGTACTTC.

The rearrangement joins TRBV9 to TRBJ2-7; tentative D call: TRBD1 (6 bases). The CDR3 loop spans 15 amino acids. Germline CDR1 SGDLS, CDR2 YYNGEE. V shed 0 bases and J shed 2 bases, with 12 bases lying between them. The CDR3 DNA follows: TGTGCCAGCAGCGTAGGGCGGACAGCAACCTACGAGCAGTACTTC. Protein sequence: CASSVGRTATYEQYF.

This clonotype showed up many times. The gene calls are TRBV20-1 and TRBJ1-2, with 9 positions matching TRBD1. CDR3 length equals 16 residues. Germline CDR1 DFQATT, CDR2 SNEGSKA (reference sequence). V shed 5 bases, J shed 7 bases, and the junction held 17 bases outside the gene matches. Here the CDR3 DNA reads TGCAGTGCTCAGTCACCCCGGGACAGGGCCAAGGCTGGCTACACCTTC. Translation gives CSAQSPRDRAKAGYTF.

This clonotype was detected only a few times. The gene calls are TRBV4-2 and TRBJ1-6; TRBD1 matches at 9 bases. V lost 4 bases and J lost 10; bases outside the gene matches: 8. Germline V CDR1 and CDR2: LGHNA, YNFKEQ. The CDR3 is 15 amino acids. The CDR3 DNA is TGTGCCAGCAGCCGTCGGACAGGGGAACGGTCACCCCTCCACTTT. Its translation: CASSRRTGERSPLHF.

This clonotype was detected only a few times. The J gene is TRBJ1-1, the V gene TRBV28; no firm D call. Trimming removed 2 bases at V and 1 base at J, with 8 bases between. This CDR3 contains 14 residues. Per the germline V gene, CDR1 is MDHEN and CDR2 is SYDVKM. The DNA of the CDR3 is TGTGCCAGCAGTTTAGGGCACGAGAACACTGAAGCTTTCTTT. The encoded protein is CASSLGHENTEAFF.

This rearrangement joins TRBV20-1 to TRBJ2-5; no firm D call. Germline V gene lookup returns CDR1 DFQATT and CDR2 SNEGSKA (reference sequence). The CDR3 runs 12 residues. V was cut by 3 bases and J by 5 bases, with 10 bases left in between. CDR3 loop: CSARAPWETQYF. For the CDR3, the DNA is TGCAGTGCTAGGGCGCCGTGGGAGACCCAGTACTTC.

This clonotype was detected only a few times. The CDR3 coding sequence is TGCAGCGTTGGTGGGGAGACCCAGTACTTC. Protein: CSVGGETQYF. The chain couples TRBV29-1 to TRBJ2-5; D gene ambiguous. Germline V gives CDR1 SQVTM, CDR2 ANQGSEA. The CDR3 contains 10 residues. V lost 4 bases, J lost 5 bases, and 5 bases lay in between.

This clonotype was observed a handful of times. The J gene is TRBJ2-3, the V gene TRBV20-1; 9 positions match TRBD2. CDR3 length: 12 amino acids. In germline, CDR1 is DFQATT, CDR2 SNEGSKA (reference sequence). The junction had 5 bases not matched to a gene; V was cut back by 0 bases and J by 13 bases. CDR3 coding DNA: TGCAGTGCTAGAGATACACAGCGGGGGGAGTATTTT. As protein: CSARDTQRGEYF.

The chain joins TRBV6-2 or TRBV6-3 to TRBJ1-4; 7 positions agree with TRBD1. Trimming cost V 7 bases and J 3 bases; bases outside gene matches: 23. Germline CDR1 and CDR2: MNHEY and SVGEGT. The CDR3 length is 20 residues. The CDR3 nucleotides are TGTGCCAGCACCTTGCGGAGGCAGGGGGGTTGGGCAGGGGCTAATGAAAAACTGTTTTTT. Protein sequence: CASTLRRQGGWAGANEKLFF.

This clonotype was seen only a few times. This chain joins TRBV12-3 or TRBV12-4 and TRBJ1-6; D remains unclear. This CDR3 comprises 14 residues. Trimming removed 3 bases from V and 9 bases from J, with 12 bases in between. This CDR3 is CASSLRVKGSPLHF. The CDR3 nucleotides read TGTGCCAGCAGTTTGAGGGTAAAGGGTTCACCCCTCCACTTT.

This clonotype appeared once. This chain connects TRBV7-6 to TRBJ2-7; 7 bases fit TRBD1. The ends lost 6 bases at V and 1 base at J; junction bases unmatched: 9. The CDR3 contains 15 residues. The germline gives CDR1 SGHVS, CDR2 FNYEAQ. CDR3 nucleotides: TGTGCCAGCAGTAACGAACAGGGGCTATCCTACGAGCAGTACTTC. Residues: CASSNEQGLSYEQYF.

The rearrangement joins TRBV12-3 or TRBV12-4 to TRBJ1-1; possible D gene TRBD1, 5 bases. The CDR3 runs 14 residues. Trimming pared 6 bases from V and 6 bases from J, leaving 17 bases between. The CDR3 region is CASSSARAGSEAFF. CDR3 sequence (DNA): TGTGCCAGCAGCAGCGCCAGGGCTGGTTCTGAAGCTTTCTTT.